Presented here are 14 T cell receptor beta chains from one specimen sequenced in a study of control samples from healthy donors and cancer patients. Sequencing used immunoSEQ multiplex PCR; TCRdb keeps in-frame clones, though not all of them. Of about 410,000 clones in the sample, 75% to 95% are singletons; the top ten hold 5% to 7%. The sample was PBMCs. These receptor sequences come from a man aged 35 to 55 with head and neck cancer.

This chain joins TRBV7-9 and TRBJ2-6; D unresolved. The germline V gene encodes CDR1 SEHNR and CDR2 FQNEAQ (reference sequence). V was clipped by 5 bases and J by 2 bases, with 7 bases between them. The CDR3 loop spans 14 amino acids. DNA of the CDR3: TGTGCCAGCAGCCACAGTGCTGGGGCCAACGTCCTGACTTTC. Its protein product is CASSHSAGANVLTF.

There are a few counts of this clone. The rearrangement joins TRBV18 to TRBJ2-5; D is ambiguous. From germline, CDR1 is KGHSH and CDR2 LQKENI. V was trimmed by 2 bases and J by 5 bases, leaving 6 bases between them. This CDR3 contains 12 residues. The CDR3 coding sequence is TGTGCCAGCTCACCAGAGATGGAGACCCAGTACTTC. Protein sequence: CASSPEMETQYF.

The chain couples TRBV6-5 to TRBJ2-1; weak D call: TRBD1 (6 bases). Between the trimmed V and J ends, which lost 6 bases and 7 bases, there was a span of 16 bases. CDR1 and CDR2 (germline): MNHEY, SVGAGI. This CDR3 region has 14 residues. The CDR3 nucleotides read TGTGCCAGCAGCACTCAGGGGCTAAAAAATGAGCAGTTCTTC. Protein product: CASSTQGLKNEQFF.

The chain uses TRBV6-5 and TRBJ2-2; D not certain. CDR1 and CDR2 from the germline V gene are MNHEY and SVGAGI. Trimming removed 8 bases at V and 1 base at J, with 11 bases between. The CDR3 runs 14 residues. The CDR3 DNA sequence: TGTGCCAGCTTACTATCCCTGAACACCGGGGAGCTGTTTTTT. Translation: CASLLSLNTGELFF.

This chain connects TRBV30 to TRBJ1-2; possibly TRBD1 for D (5 bases). CDR3 length equals 13 residues. The V gene's germline CDR1 is GTSNPN and CDR2 SVGIG (reference sequence). Trimming stripped 2 bases from V and 3 bases from J, with 10 bases between. The CDR3 sequence is CAWSRAGHYGYTF. The CDR3 DNA reads as TGTGCCTGGAGTCGCGCGGGACACTATGGCTACACCTTC.

This clone was observed a handful of times. The rearrangement uses TRBV14 and TRBJ1-2, with D maybe TRBD1 (5 bases). The V and J ends lost 0 bases and 2 bases respectively, with 10 bases between them. The germline gives CDR1 SGHDN, CDR2 FVKESK. The CDR3 loop spans 15 amino acids. CDR3 amino acids: CASSQDWGGNYGYTF. The DNA of the CDR3 is TGTGCCAGCAGCCAAGATTGGGGGGGAAACTATGGCTACACCTTC.

V gene TRBV2 combines with J gene TRBJ1-4, with D possibly TRBD1 on 5 matching bases. With 8 bases removed from V and 13 bases from J, the gap between germline ends came to 14 bases. The CDR3 covers 11 residues. CDR1 is SNHLY, CDR2 FYNNEI, per germline. The CDR3, as DNA: TGTGCCAGCTCCCGGCGGGGGGGACTGTTTTTT. This codes for CASSRRGGLFF. The full variable domain, in which reference TRBV2 and TRBJ1-4 provide the parts outside the CDR3, is EPEVTQTPSHQVTQMGQEVILRCVPISNHLYFYWYRQILGQKVEFLVSFYNNEISEKSEIFDDQFSVERPDGSNFTLKIRSTKLEDSAMYFCASSRRGGLFFGSGTQLSVL.

V gene TRBV18 combines with J gene TRBJ2-7, with D perhaps given as TRBD1 or TRBD2 (5 bases each). The CDR3 is made up of 15 amino acids. Germline values: CDR1 KGHSH, CDR2 LQKENI. V lost 0 bases and J 6 bases, leaving 15 bases between the germline ends. As DNA, the CDR3 is TGTGCCAGCTCACCACCTTGGGGGAGCCGAGCCGAGCAGTACTTC. This translates into CASSPPWGSRAEQYF.

The chain employs TRBV29-1 and TRBJ1-6, with D unresolved. With 5 bases removed from V and 9 bases from J, the gap between germline ends came to 14 bases. Germline-derived CDR1 and CDR2 are SQVTM and ANQGSEA. This CDR3 has 13 residues. The chain's CDR3 is CSVCSGFGSPLHF. CDR3 bases: TGCAGCGTTTGTTCGGGGTTTGGTTCACCCCTCCACTTT.

CDR3 in DNA: TGTGCCAGCAGTGAAACCGGGACAGGGAAACCCTACGAGCAGTACTTC. This translates into CASSETGTGKPYEQYF. The chain uses TRBV6-1 and TRBJ2-7; TRBD1 aligns across 9 bases. Germline V CDR1 and CDR2: MNHNS, SASEGT. Trimming cost V 2 bases and J 2 bases; bases outside gene matches: 7. CDR3 size: 16 residues.

The CDR3 bases are TGTGCCAGCAGCTTAGGCTACTACAATGAGCAGTTCTTC. Translated, it gives CASSLGYYNEQFF. The rearrangement uses TRBV11-2 and TRBJ2-1; no definite D call. The V gene lost 1 base and the J gene lost 3 bases, with 4 bases spanning the gap. The germline V gene has CDR1 SGHAT and CDR2 FQNNGV. The CDR3 totals 13 residues.

The rearrangement uses TRBV5-6 and TRBJ1-2; TRBD1 matches at 9 bases. Trimming cost V 4 bases and J 5 bases; bases outside gene matches: 6. This CDR3 region has 14 residues. From germline, CDR1 is SGHDT and CDR2 YYEEEE. CDR3 in amino acids: CASSRQGERYGYTF. CDR3 in DNA: TGTGCCAGCAGCCGACAGGGGGAGAGGTATGGCTACACCTTC.

V gene TRBV5-1 combines with J gene TRBJ1-1; 7 bases align to TRBD1. Losses at the gene ends were 1 base for V and 6 bases for J; bases not matched to a gene: 9. The CDR3 has 15 amino acids. Germline V gene data show CDR1 as SGHRS and CDR2 as YFSETQ. DNA for the CDR3: TGCGCCAGCAGCTTGAAGGGGGCAGGTATCGCTGAAGCTTTCTTT. Translated: CASSLKGAGIAEAFF.

The chain combines TRBV7-2 with TRBJ2-7; tentatively, D is TRBD2 (7 bases). This CDR3 has 17 amino acids. V shed 5 bases and J shed 3 bases, with 23 bases lying between them. Per germline, CDR1 SGHTA and CDR2 FQGNSA. The CDR3 loop is CASSLRGGTIPIYEQYF. DNA for the CDR3: TGTGCCAGCAGCCTTAGAGGGGGGACTATCCCGATCTACGAGCAGTACTTC.